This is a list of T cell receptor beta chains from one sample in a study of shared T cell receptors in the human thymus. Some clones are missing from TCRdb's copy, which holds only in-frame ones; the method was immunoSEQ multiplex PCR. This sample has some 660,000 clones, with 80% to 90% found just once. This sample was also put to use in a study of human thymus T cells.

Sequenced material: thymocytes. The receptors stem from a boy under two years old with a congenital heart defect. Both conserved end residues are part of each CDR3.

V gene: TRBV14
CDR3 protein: CASSQDGGKGSSYGYTF

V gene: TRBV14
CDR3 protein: CASSPDRGYQPQHF

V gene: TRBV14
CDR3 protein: CASSQDPYLRGGGDTQYF

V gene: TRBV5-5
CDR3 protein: CASSLETGVYGYTF

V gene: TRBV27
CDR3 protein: CASSSWGRKTQYF

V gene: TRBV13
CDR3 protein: CASSSIEGREQFF

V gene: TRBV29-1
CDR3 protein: CSVDRGTAHGYTF

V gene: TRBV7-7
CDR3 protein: CASSVSGPSGKTLGEQFF

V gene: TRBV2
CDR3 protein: CASIGGGNEQFF

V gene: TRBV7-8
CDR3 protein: CASSLVPSIVADTQYF

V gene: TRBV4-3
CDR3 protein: CASSQVWGGAPYEQYF

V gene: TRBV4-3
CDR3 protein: CASSQDGTARSYEQYF

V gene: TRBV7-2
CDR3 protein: CASSLGDRDYEQYF

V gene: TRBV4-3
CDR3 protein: CASSQDGELAGGVYEQFF

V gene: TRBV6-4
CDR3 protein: CASSPGLNTGELFF

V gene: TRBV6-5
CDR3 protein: CASRTTGSQTF

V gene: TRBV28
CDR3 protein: CASRGRVLSGVTYEQYF

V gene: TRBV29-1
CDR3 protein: CSARSPTGALSPLGYSNQPQHF

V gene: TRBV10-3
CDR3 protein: CASGGAWDEQYF

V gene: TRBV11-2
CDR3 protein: CASMPLGQSNSNQPQHF

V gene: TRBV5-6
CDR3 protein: CASSLSLGAPPEAFF

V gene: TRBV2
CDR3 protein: CASSGNGPAYEQYF

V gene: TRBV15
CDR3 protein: CATSREWARVLGRDTEAFF

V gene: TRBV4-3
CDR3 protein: CASSQDLTGGRDTQYF

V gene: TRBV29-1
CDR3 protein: CSVDGLVGADTQYF

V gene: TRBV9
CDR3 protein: CASSRAGTLYGYTF

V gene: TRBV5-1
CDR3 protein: CASSASGGETQYF

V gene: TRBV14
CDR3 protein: CASSQEDGGGRRINTQYF

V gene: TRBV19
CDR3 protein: CASSILRTAKNTEAFF

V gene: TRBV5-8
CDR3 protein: CASSLNSTNEKLFF

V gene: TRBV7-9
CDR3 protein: CASSLVPGPYRGRSYEQYF